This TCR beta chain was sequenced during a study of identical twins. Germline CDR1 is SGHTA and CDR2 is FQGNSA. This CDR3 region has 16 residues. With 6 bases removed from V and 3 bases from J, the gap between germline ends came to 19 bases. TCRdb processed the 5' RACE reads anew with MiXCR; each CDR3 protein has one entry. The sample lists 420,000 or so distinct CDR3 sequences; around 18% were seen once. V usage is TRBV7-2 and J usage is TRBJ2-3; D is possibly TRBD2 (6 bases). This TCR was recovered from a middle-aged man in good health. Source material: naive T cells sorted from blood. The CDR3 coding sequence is TGTGCCAGCAGACTCGGTGCGGGGCCGAGGACAGATACGCAGTATTTT. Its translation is CASRLGAGPRTDTQYF.